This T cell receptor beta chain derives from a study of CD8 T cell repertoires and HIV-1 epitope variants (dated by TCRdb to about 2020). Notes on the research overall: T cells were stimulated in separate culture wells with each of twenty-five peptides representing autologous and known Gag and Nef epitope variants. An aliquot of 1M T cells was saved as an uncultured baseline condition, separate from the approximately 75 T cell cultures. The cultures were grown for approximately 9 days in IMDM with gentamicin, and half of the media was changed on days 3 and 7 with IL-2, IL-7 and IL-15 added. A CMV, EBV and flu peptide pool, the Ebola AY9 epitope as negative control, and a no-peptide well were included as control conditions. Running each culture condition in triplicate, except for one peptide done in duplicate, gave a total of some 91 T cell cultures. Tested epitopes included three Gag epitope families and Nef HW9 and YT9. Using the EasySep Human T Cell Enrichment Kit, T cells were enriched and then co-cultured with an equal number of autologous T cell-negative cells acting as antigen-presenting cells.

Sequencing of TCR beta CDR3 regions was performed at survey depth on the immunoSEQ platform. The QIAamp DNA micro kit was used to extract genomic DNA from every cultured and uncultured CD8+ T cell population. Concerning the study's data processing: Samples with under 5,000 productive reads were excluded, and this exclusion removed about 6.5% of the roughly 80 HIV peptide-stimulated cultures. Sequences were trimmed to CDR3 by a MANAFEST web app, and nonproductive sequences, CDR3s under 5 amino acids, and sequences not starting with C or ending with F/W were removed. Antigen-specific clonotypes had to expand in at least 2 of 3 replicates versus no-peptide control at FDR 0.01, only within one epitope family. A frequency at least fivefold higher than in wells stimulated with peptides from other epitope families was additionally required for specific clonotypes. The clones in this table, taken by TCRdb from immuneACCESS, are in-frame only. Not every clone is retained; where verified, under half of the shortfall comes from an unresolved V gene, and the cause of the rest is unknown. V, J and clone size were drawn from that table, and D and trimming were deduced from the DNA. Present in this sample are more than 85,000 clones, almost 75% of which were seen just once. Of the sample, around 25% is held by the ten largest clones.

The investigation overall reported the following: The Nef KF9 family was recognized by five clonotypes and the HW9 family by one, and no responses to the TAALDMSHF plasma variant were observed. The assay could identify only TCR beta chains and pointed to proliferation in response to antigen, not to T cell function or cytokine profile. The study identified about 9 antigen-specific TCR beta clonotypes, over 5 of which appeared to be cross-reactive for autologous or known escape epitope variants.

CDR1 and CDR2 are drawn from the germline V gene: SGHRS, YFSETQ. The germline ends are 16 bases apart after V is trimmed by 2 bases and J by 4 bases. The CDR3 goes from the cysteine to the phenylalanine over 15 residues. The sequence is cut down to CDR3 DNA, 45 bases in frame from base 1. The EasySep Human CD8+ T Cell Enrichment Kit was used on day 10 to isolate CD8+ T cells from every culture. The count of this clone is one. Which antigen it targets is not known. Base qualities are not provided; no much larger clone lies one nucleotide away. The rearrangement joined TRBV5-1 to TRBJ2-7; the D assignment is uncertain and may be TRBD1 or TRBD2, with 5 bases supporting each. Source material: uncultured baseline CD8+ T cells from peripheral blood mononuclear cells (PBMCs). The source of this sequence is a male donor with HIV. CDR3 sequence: CASSFIGTAEYEQYF. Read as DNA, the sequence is TGCGCCAGCAGCTTTATTGGGACGGCAGAGTACGAGCAGTACTTC.